This TCR beta chain appears in the sequencing data of a study of neurological immune-mediated disorders. Described time point: longitudinal time-point 1 (baseline). Volunteers attending a blood bank in Maryland, USA, served as healthy controls. This clonotype came up a few times. Its antigen is not identified. The V and J ends lost 4 bases and 2 bases respectively, with 12 bases between them. Germline-derived CDR1 and CDR2 are GTSNPN and SVGIG (reference sequence). This CDR3 is built from 14 residues. The study's findings and limits: Because no CDR3 amino acid sequences were shared across subjects by expanded clones, private repertoires were suggested in all groups. The level of TCR clonal expansion was highest in patients with HTLV-1-associated myelopathy and lowest in multiple sclerosis, where it fell below the level seen in healthy controls.

In TCRdb, the 5' RACE reads were re-called with MiXCR into one record per CDR3 protein. Counted here are about 71,000 distinct CDR3 sequences, 10% occurring once; the ten biggest clones make up 9.5% to 10%. This sequence joins TRBV30 and TRBJ1-3, with TRBD1 as a possible D gene (6 bases). Sequenced: PBMCs. This TCR derives from a man aged 25-40 years in good health. CDR3 sequence: CAWMGGRTGNTIYF. CDR3 bases: TGTGCCTGGATGGGGGGCCGGACTGGAAACACCATATATTTT. Combining the CDR3 with reference TRBV30 and TRBJ1-3 gives the whole variable domain SQTIHQWPATLVQPVGSPLSLECTVEGTSNPNLYWYRQAAGRGLQLLFYSVGIGQISSEVPQNLSASRPQDRQFILSSKKLLLSDSGFYLCAWMGGRTGNTIYFGEGSWLTVV.